The 24 T cell receptor beta chains below all came from one sample that was sequenced in a study of blood T cells in healthy people across ages (dated by TCRdb to 2015 to 2017). Library construction relied on 5' RACE. Sequenced using an Illumina HiSeq 2500. A second PCR of about 7 to 12 cycles was run with a J-beta primer mix and a sample-barcoded 5' primer. TCRdb handled the public reads itself, with Q25 trimming in fastp and clone calling in MiXCR, and kept productive beta chains. All rows with the same CDR3 protein become a single entry with the most common DNA and genes. This sample lists around 790,000 distinct CDR3 sequences; under 55% were detected once. The top ten hold around 21% of the sample. What was sequenced was blood. The receptor source for this set is a man in his sixties in good health.

This clonotype has a handful of counts. V gene TRBV7-3 combines with J gene TRBJ2-1; 8 bases map to TRBD2. This CDR3 comprises 17 residues. The germline gives CDR1 SGHTA, CDR2 FQGTGA. Trimming took 5 bases from V and 1 from J; bases not matched to a gene: 10. CDR3 protein: CASSRYAGGASYNEQFF. In nucleotides, the CDR3 is TGTGCCAGCAGCCGGTATGCCGGGGGGGCTTCCTACAATGAGCAGTTCTTC.

The CDR3 DNA sequence: TGTGCCAGCAGCCGGGATTACACCGGGGAGCTGTTTTTT. Its protein product is CASSRDYTGELFF. The rearrangement links TRBV5-5 to TRBJ2-2; a weak D match, TRBD2 (5 bases). CDR1 and CDR2 (germline): SGHKS, YYEKEE (reference sequence). Trimming took off 4 bases at V and 3 bases at J, with 7 bases between the two ends. The CDR3 has 13 amino acids.

The chain couples TRBV12-3 or TRBV12-4 to TRBJ1-1; 7 nucleotides match TRBD1. CDR3 length: 14 residues. The ends lost 5 bases at V and 6 bases at J; junction bases unmatched: 9. The CDR3 DNA follows: TGTGCCAGCAGTCTTGACAGGGCGACCGCTGAAGCTTTCTTT. This sequence encodes CASSLDRATAEAFF.

V and J are TRBV5-1 and TRBJ2-1; 8 bases fit TRBD2. Per the germline V gene, CDR1 is SGHRS and CDR2 is YFSETQ. This CDR3 is 17 amino acids long. The junction had 13 bases not matched to a gene; V was cut back by 4 bases and J by 4 bases. CDR3 sequence: CASSRLLAAPQYNEQFF. In nucleotides, the CDR3 is TGCGCCAGCAGCCGATTACTAGCGGCGCCACAATACAATGAGCAGTTCTTC.

J is TRBJ2-5 and V is TRBV20-1; 8 bases agree with TRBD1. The germline gives CDR1 DFQATT, CDR2 SNEGSKA (reference sequence). This CDR3 has 11 residues. The V segment lost 7 bases and the J segment 4 bases; nucleotides outside the gene matches: 2. Here the CDR3 DNA reads TGCAGTGTGACAGGGGTAGAGACCCAGTACTTC. Amino acids: CSVTGVETQYF.

A single count supports this clonotype. The gene calls are TRBV11-2 and TRBJ2-1, with D hard to call. Deletions cut 6 bases from V and 5 bases from J, with 14 bases between. The CDR3 sequence is 14 residues long. Germline lookup yields CDR1 SGHAT and CDR2 FQNNGV. This CDR3 reads CASRVPALNNEQFF. CDR3 bases: TGTGCCAGCAGGGTACCGGCACTAAACAATGAGCAGTTCTTC.

The rearrangement uses TRBV25-1 and TRBJ1-1; the match to TRBD1 covers 8 bases. V trimming: 4 bases; J trimming: 7 bases; junction bases outside the gene matches: 5. The CDR3 loop spans 13 amino acids. Germline CDR1 and CDR2: MGHDK and SYGVNS. The CDR3 DNA reads as TGTGCCAGCAGTGGCACAGGGGGGCGTGAAGCTTTCTTT. Encoded protein: CASSGTGGREAFF.

This clonotype was seen only a few times. At one of its ends the junction is not consistent with the germline gene, which may arise from a read error. The chain recombines TRBV6-2 or TRBV6-3 with TRBJ2-1; TRBD1 matches at 7 bases. This CDR3 has 13 residues. Germline-derived CDR1 and CDR2 are MNHEY and SVGEGT. The CDR3 coding sequence is TGCGCCAGCAGCCGGAACAGGGGCAATGAGCAGTTCTTC. The encoded protein is CASSRNRGNEQFF.

CDR3 nucleotides: TGTGCCAGCAGTTCTCCGGGACTAGCGGGGGGGCATGGCACAGATACGCAGTATTTT. Its protein is CASSSPGLAGGHGTDTQYF. The rearrangement links TRBV27 to TRBJ2-3; 16 nucleotides agree with TRBD2. The trim removed 4 bases at V and 1 base at J, leaving 8 bases unmatched. Per germline, CDR1 MNHEY and CDR2 SMNVEV (reference sequence). CDR3 length equals 19 residues.

V usage is TRBV24-1 and J usage is TRBJ2-5; 7 bases align to TRBD1. Losses at the gene ends were 8 bases for V and 5 bases for J; bases not matched to a gene: 19. This CDR3 contains 17 residues. The V gene's germline CDR1 is KGHDR and CDR2 SFDVKD. CDR3 in DNA: TGTGCCACCACAAGGGCCCAACGGGACAGAATAGGCGAGACCCAGTACTTC. This codes for CATTRAQRDRIGETQYF.

This clonotype was detected a few times. The CDR3 DNA reads TGCGCCAGCAGCCAATCCCATCAGGGGGCGAGCGAGCAGTACTTC. This sequence encodes CASSQSHQGASEQYF. This chain connects TRBV4-3 to TRBJ2-7, with 8 bases matching TRBD1. V lost 2 bases and J lost 6; bases outside the gene matches: 9. The CDR3 runs 15 residues. CDR1 LGHNA and CDR2 YSLEER come from the germline V gene.

This clonotype was recorded at least ten times. The rearrangement links TRBV12-3 or TRBV12-4 to TRBJ1-1, with TRBD1 identical over 8 bases. Germline trimming cut 1 base from V and 7 bases from J; bases unmatched to any gene: 11. The CDR3 length is 16 residues. This chain's CDR3 is CASSLDTGGVGGEAFF. The CDR3 nucleotides are TGTGCCAGCAGTTTAGACACAGGGGGTGTAGGTGGTGAAGCTTTCTTT.

This clonotype was detected a few times. This chain connects TRBV2 to TRBJ2-3, with TRBD1 as a possible D gene (5 bases). The CDR3 is 13 amino acids. V was pared by 3 bases and J by 11 bases, with 15 bases between. Germline CDR1 is SNHLY and CDR2 is FYNNEI. CDR3 residues: CASSDDSRIKQYF. The CDR3 DNA follows: TGTGCCAGCAGTGATGACAGCCGAATAAAGCAGTATTTT.

The genes are TRBV5-1 and TRBJ2-7; 8 positions agree with TRBD1. V trimming: 0 bases; J trimming: 3 bases; junction bases outside the gene matches: 14. The V gene's germline CDR1 is SGHRS and CDR2 YFSETQ. This CDR3 comprises 18 residues. The CDR3: CASSLVRTGNPLFYEQYF. The CDR3 coding sequence is TGCGCCAGCAGCTTGGTGAGGACAGGGAACCCCCTCTTCTACGAGCAGTACTTC.

This clonotype turned up a few times. This sequence joins TRBV5-6 and TRBJ2-1; TRBD1 agrees at 8 bases. In germline, CDR1 is SGHDT, CDR2 YYEEEE. The trim removed 0 bases at V and 4 bases at J, leaving 6 bases unmatched. This CDR3 is built from 16 residues. As DNA, the CDR3 is TGTGCCAGCAGCTTGGGCAGGGGGCTGGGGTACAATGAGCAGTTCTTC. Encoded protein: CASSLGRGLGYNEQFF.

The genes are TRBV30 and TRBJ1-6; D perhaps matches TRBD1 (5 bases). In germline, CDR1 is GTSNPN, CDR2 SVGIG (reference sequence). This CDR3 spans 17 amino acids. Trimming removed 2 bases at V and 4 bases at J, with 18 bases between. CDR3 DNA: TGTGCCTGGAGTTTCCAGTGGGTTTCAGGGTATAATTCACCCCTCCACTTT. Encoded protein: CAWSFQWVSGYNSPLHF.

The V and J genes are TRBV4-3 and TRBJ2-6, with TRBD1 matching over 7 bases. In germline, CDR1 is LGHNA, CDR2 YSLEER. Trimming cost V 1 base and J 5 bases; bases outside gene matches: 11. CDR3 length: 18 amino acids. The CDR3: CASSQVGADRLRANVLTF. In nucleotides, the CDR3 is TGCGCCAGCAGCCAAGTGGGAGCGGACAGGCTTAGGGCCAACGTCCTGACTTTC.

V is TRBV12-3 or TRBV12-4 and J is TRBJ2-7; 8 positions agree with TRBD1. This CDR3 has 15 amino acids. J lost 3 bases, V lost 4 bases, and 8 bases had no gene match. The CDR3 loop is CASSYVGTGLYEQYF. CDR3 sequence (DNA): TGTGCCAGCAGTTACGTGGGGACAGGTCTCTACGAGCAGTACTTC.

Regarding this clonotype: A much larger clone lies one base from this, so it may be a read error. The genes are TRBV20-1 and TRBJ2-1; 7 bases are a match to TRBD1. The germline gives CDR1 DFQATT, CDR2 SNEGSKA (reference sequence). V lost 2 bases to trimming and J lost 10 bases; unmatched junction nucleotides: 8. The CDR3 loop spans 13 amino acids. The CDR3 nucleotides read TGCAGTGCTAGATGGGACAGTCCCTACGAGCAGTTCTTC. Its protein product is CSARWDSPYEQFF.

This sequence joins TRBV9 and TRBJ2-5, with 8 bases fitting TRBD1. The DNA matches TRBJ2-7 better at its end, which makes the J call doubtful. There are 14 residues in the CDR3. Per germline, CDR1 SGDLS and CDR2 YYNGEE. The CDR3: CASSPRTGRSEQYF. The CDR3 DNA reads TGTGCCAGCAGCCCCCGGACAGGGAGATCCGAGCAGTACTTC.

This clonotype was recorded a few times. This CDR3 reads CSARVTARYSNQPQHF. The CDR3 bases are TGCAGTGCTAGAGTGACGGCCAGGTATAGCAATCAGCCCCAGCATTTT. The chain carries TRBV20-1 and TRBJ1-5; D is unclear. Trimming pared 1 base from V and 0 bases from J, leaving 13 bases between. Germline CDR1 is DFQATT and CDR2 is SNEGSKA (reference sequence). CDR3 length equals 16 residues.

This clonotype appeared many times. The chain links TRBV5-1 to TRBJ2-5, with D unresolved. There are 13 residues in the CDR3. The germline V gene has CDR1 SGHRS and CDR2 YFSETQ. V shed 4 bases and J shed 6 bases, with 13 bases lying between them. Written as DNA, the CDR3 is TGCGCCAGCAGCGTGGAAGACCTACAGACCCAGTACTTC. It yields the protein CASSVEDLQTQYF.

This clonotype was picked up a small number of times. The V gene is TRBV6-1, the J gene TRBJ2-6, with TRBD1 matching over 8 bases. Losses at the gene ends were 2 bases for V and 2 bases for J; bases not matched to a gene: 2. Germline V gene sequence: CDR1 MNHNS, CDR2 SASEGT. This CDR3 spans 16 amino acids. This CDR3 reads CASSEQGATGANVLTF. CDR3 in DNA: TGTGCCAGCAGTGAACAGGGGGCGACTGGGGCCAACGTCCTGACTTTC.

V is TRBV7-2 and J is TRBJ2-3, with TRBD2 matching 8 bases. The CDR3 loop spans 15 amino acids. The V gene end was trimmed by 5 bases and the J gene end by 2 bases; junction bases not matched to a gene: 6. CDR1 SGHTA and CDR2 FQGNSA come from the germline V gene. The CDR3, as DNA: TGTGCCAGCAGCCTCCAGCGGGGGAACACAGATACGCAGTATTTT. Translating it yields CASSLQRGNTDTQYF. The full variable domain, its missing parts supplied by reference TRBV7-2 and TRBJ2-3, is GAGVSQSPSNKVTEKGKDVELRCDPISGHTALYWYRQSLGQGLEFLIYFQGNSAPDKSGLPSDRFSAERTGGSVSTLTIQRTQQEDSAVYLCASSLQRGNTDTQYFGPGTRLTVL.